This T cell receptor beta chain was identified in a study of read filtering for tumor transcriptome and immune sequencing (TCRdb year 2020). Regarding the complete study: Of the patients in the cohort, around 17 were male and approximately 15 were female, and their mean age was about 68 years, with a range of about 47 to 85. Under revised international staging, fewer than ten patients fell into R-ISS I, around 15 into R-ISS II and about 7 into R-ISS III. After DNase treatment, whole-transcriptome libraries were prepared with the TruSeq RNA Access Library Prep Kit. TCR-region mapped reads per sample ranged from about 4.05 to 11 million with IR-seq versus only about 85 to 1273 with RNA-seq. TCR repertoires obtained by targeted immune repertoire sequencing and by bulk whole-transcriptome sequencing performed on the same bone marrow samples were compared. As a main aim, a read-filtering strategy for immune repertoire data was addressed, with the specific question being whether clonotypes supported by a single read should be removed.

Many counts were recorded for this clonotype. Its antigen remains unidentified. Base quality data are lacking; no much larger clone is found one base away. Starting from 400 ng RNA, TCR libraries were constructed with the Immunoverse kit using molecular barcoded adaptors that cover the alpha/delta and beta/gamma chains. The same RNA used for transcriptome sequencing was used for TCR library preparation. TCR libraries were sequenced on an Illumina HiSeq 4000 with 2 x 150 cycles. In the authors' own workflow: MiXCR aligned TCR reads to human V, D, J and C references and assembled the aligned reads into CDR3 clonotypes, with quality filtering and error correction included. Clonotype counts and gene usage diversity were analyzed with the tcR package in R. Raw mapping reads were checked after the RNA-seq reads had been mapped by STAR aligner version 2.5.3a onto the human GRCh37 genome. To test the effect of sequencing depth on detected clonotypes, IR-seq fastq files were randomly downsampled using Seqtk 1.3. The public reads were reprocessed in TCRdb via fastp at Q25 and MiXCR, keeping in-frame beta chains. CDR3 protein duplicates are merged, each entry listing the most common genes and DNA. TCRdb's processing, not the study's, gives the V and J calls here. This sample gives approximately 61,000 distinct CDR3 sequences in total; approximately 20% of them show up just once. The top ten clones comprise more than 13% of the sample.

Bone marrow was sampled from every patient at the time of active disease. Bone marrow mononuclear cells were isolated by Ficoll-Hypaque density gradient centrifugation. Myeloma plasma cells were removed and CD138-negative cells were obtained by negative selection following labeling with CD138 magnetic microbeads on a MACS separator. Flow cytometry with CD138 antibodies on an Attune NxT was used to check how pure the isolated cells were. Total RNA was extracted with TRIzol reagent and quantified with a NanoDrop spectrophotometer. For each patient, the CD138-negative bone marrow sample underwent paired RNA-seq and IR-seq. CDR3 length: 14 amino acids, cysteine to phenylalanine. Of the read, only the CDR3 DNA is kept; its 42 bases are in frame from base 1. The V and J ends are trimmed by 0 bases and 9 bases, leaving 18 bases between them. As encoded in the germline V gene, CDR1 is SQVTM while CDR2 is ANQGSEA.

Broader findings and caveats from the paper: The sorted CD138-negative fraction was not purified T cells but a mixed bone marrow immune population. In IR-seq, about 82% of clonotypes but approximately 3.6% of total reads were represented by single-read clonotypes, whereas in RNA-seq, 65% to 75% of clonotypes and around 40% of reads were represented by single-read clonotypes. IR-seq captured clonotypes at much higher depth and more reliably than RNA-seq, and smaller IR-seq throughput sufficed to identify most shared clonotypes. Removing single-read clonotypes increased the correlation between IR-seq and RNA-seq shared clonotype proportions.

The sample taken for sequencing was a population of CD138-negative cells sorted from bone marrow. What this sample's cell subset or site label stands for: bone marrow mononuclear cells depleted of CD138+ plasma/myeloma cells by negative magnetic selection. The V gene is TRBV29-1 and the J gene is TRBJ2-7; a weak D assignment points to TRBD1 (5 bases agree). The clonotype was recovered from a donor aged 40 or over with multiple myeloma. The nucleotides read TGCAGCGTTGAAGACGAACAGGCCTACGAGCGGCAGTACTTC. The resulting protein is CSVEDEQAYERQYF.